The clone carrying this T cell receptor (beta chain) was seen only a few times. Its antigen is currently unknown. Trimming shortened V by 7 bases and J by 2 bases, and 20 bases separated the two germline ends. The CDR3 runs 16 residues. Germline CDR1 and CDR2: MNHEY and SVGAGI. The sample is drawn from a study of early T cells in non-severe SARS-CoV-2 infection. The wider study: Sequencing of unsorted whole blood was done on bulk RNA, leaving chains unpaired. Whole-study findings and limits: Sequences matched to VDJdb favored anti-spike CD8 responses, while private and CD4 specificities were missed.

Tagging with unique molecular identifiers was applied to individual cDNA molecules. TCRdb analysed the 5' RACE reads with MiXCR anew, one entry per CDR3 protein. This table has roughly 45,000 distinct CDR3 sequences, about 4.1% appearing once. The origin of this receptor is an adult who was a healthcare worker with PCR-confirmed SARS-CoV-2 infection or an uninfected control (not recorded which). Material for sequencing was whole blood. The rearrangement links TRBV6-5 to TRBJ2-5; weak D call: TRBD2 (6 bases). The CDR3 region has the DNA TGTGCCAGCAAGGAGGGAGGCCGGGGTCCGCAAGAGACCCAGTACTTC. It yields the protein CASKEGGRGPQETQYF.